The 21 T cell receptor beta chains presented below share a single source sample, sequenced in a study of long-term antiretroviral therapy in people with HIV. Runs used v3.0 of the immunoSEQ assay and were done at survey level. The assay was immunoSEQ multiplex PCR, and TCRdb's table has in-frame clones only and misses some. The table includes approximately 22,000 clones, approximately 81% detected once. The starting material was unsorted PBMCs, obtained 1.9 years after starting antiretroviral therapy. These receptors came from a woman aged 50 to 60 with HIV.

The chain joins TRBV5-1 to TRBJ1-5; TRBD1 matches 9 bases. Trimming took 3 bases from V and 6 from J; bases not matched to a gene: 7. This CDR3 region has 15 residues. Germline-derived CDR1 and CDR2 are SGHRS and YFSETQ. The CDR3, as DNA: TGCGCCAGCAGCTCACAGGGGGCGAGAGGTCAGCCCCAGCATTTT. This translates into CASSSQGARGQPQHF. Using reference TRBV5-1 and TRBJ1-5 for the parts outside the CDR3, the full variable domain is KAGVTQTPRYLIKTRGQQVTLSCSPISGHRSVSWYQQTPGQGLQFLFEYFSETQRNKGNFPGRFSGRQFSNSRSEMNVSTLELGDSALYLCASSSQGARGQPQHFGDGTRLSIL.

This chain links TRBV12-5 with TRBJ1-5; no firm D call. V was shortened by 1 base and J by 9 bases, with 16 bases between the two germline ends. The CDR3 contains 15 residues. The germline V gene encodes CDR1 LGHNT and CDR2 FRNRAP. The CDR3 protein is CASGLGRTYPRPQHF. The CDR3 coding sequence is TGTGCTAGTGGTTTGGGCAGGACTTATCCTCGGCCCCAGCATTTT.

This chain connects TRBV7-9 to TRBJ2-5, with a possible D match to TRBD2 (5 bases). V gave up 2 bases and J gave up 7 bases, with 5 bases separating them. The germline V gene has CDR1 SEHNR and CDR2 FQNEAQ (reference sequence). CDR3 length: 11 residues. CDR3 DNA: TGTGCCAGCAGCTTACGGGGGACCCAGTACTTC. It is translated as CASSLRGTQYF.

CDR3 residues: CASSQDPRDNYGYTF. The CDR3 DNA is TGCGCCAGCAGCCAAGACCCCAGGGATAACTATGGCTACACCTTC. The gene calls are TRBV4-1 and TRBJ1-2, with TRBD1 as a possible D gene (5 bases). Trimming took off 0 bases at V and 1 base at J, with 9 bases between the two ends. Per germline, CDR1 MGHRA and CDR2 YSYEKL. The CDR3 runs 15 residues.

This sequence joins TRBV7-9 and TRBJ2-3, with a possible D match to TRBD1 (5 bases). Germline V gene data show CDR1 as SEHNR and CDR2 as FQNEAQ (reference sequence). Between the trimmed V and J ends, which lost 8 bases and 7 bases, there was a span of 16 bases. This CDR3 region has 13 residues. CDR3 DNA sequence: TGTGCCAGCCGAAGGGGCCTGGGAAATACGCAGTATTTT. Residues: CASRRGLGNTQYF.

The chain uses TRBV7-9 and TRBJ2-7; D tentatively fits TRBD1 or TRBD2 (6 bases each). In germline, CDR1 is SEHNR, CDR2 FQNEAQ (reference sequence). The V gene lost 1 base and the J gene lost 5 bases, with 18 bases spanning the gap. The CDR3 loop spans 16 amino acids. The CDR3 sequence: CASSLGGVRGVHEQYF. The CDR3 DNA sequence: TGTGCCAGCAGCTTAGGGGGGGTCAGGGGTGTCCACGAGCAGTACTTC.

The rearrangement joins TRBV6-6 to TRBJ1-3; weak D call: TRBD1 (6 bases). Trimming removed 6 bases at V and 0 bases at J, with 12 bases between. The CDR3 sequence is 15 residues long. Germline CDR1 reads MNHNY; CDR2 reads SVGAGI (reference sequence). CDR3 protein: CASSQTGASGNTIYF. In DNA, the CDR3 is TGTGCCAGCAGCCAGACAGGCGCCTCTGGAAACACCATATATTTT.

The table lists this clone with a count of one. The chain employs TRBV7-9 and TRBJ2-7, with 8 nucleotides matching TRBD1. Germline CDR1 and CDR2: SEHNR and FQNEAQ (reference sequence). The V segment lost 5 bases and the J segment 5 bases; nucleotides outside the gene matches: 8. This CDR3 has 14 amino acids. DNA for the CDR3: TGTGCCAGCAGCCGAGGACAGGGACAGGACGAGCAGTACTTC. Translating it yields CASSRGQGQDEQYF.

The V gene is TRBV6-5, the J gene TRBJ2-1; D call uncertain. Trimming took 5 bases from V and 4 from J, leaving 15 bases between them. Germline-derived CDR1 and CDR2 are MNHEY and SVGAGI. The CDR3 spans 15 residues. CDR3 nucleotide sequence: TGTGCCAGCAGTGCCTATGTGACATCGTACAATGAGCAGTTCTTC. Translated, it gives CASSAYVTSYNEQFF.

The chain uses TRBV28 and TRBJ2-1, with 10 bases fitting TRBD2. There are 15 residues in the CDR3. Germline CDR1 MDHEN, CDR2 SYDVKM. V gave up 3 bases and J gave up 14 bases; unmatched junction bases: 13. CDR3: CASSFSGLAARWEFF. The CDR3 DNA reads TGTGCCAGCAGTTTTTCAGGACTAGCGGCGCGTTGGGAGTTCTTC.

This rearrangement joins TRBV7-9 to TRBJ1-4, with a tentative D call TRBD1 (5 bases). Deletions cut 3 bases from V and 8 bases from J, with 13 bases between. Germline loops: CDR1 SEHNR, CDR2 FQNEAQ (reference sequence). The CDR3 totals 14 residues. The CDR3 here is CASSFSGGSEKLFF. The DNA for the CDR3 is TGTGCCAGCAGCTTTAGCGGGGGAAGCGAAAAACTGTTTTTT.

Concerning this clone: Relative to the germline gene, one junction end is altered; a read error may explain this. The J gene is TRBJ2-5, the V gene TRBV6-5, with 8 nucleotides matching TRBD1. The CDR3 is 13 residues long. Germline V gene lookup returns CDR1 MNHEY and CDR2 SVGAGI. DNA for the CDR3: TGTGCCAGCAGACCGGGACAGGCAGAGGCCCAGTACTTC. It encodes CASRPGQAEAQYF.

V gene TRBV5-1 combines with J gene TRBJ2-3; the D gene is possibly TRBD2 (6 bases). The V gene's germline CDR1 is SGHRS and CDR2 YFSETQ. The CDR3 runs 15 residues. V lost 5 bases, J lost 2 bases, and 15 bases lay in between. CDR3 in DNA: TGCGCCAGCAGGCCGGGACTCCCGATCACAGATACGCAGTATTTT. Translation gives CASRPGLPITDTQYF.

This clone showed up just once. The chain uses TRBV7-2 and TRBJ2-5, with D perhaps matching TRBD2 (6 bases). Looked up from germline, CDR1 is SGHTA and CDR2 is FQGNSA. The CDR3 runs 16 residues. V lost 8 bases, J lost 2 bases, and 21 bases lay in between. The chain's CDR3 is CASAGRGGTAQETQYF. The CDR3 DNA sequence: TGTGCCAGCGCGGGTCGGGGCGGGACGGCGCAAGAGACCCAGTACTTC. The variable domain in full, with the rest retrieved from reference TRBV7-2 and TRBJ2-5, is GAGVSQSPSNKVTEKGKDVELRCDPISGHTALYWYRQSLGQGLEFLIYFQGNSAPDKSGLPSDRFSAERTGGSVSTLTIQRTQQEDSAVYLCASAGRGGTAQETQYFGPGTRLLVL.

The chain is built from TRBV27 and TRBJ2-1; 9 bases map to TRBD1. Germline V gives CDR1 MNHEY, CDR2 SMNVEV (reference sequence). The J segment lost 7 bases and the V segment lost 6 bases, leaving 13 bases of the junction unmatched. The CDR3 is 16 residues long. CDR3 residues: CASSPLGTGSKNEQFF. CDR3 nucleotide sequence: TGTGCCAGCAGCCCCCTCGGGACAGGGAGTAAGAATGAGCAGTTCTTC.

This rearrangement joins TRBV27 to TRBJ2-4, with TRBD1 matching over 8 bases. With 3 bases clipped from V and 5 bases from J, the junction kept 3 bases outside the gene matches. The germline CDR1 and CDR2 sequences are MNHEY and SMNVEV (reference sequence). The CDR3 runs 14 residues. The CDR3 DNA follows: TGTGCCAGCAGTTTCCGGGACAGGCAAAACATTCAGTACTTC. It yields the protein CASSFRDRQNIQYF.

CDR3 region: CSVGAGTGVLYGYTF. The DNA of the CDR3 is TGCAGCGTTGGAGCCGGGACAGGGGTTCTCTATGGCTACACCTTC. The V and J genes are TRBV29-1 and TRBJ1-2; TRBD1 matches at 10 bases. V gave up 4 bases and J gave up 4 bases; unmatched junction bases: 9. Germline V lookup: CDR1 SQVTM, CDR2 ANQGSEA. There are 15 residues in the CDR3.

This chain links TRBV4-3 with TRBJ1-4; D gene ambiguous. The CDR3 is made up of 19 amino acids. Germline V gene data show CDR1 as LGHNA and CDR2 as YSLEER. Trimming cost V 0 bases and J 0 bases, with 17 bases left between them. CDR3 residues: CASSQDYPPYSATNEKLFF. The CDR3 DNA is TGCGCCAGCAGCCAAGATTATCCCCCGTACTCCGCAACTAATGAAAAACTGTTTTTT.

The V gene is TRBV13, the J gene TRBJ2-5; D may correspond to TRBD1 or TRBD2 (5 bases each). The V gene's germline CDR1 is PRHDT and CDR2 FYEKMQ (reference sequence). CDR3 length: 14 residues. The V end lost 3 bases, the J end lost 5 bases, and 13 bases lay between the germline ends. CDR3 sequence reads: CASSFGTEMETQYF. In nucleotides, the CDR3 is TGTGCCAGCAGCTTCGGGACGGAAATGGAGACCCAGTACTTC. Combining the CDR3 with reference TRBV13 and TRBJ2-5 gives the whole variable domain AAGVIQSPRHLIKEKRETATLKCYPIPRHDTVYWYQQGPGQDPQFLISFYEKMQSDKGSIPDRFSAQQFSDYHSELNMSSLELGDSALYFCASSFGTEMETQYFGPGTRLLVL.

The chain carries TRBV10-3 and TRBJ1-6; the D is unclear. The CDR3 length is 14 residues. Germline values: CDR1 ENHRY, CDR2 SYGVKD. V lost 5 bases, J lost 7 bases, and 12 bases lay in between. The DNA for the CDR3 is TGTGCCATCAGTTCTTCGGCCGGGAATTCACCCCTCCACTTT. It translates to CAISSSAGNSPLHF.

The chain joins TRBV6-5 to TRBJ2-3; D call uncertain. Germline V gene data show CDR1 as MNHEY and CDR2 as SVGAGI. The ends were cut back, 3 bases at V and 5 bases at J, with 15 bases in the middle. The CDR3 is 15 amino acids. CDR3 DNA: TGTGCCAGCAGTTATCTCCTATCCGGGCAAGATACGCAGTATTTT. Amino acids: CASSYLLSGQDTQYF.